This T cell receptor (beta chain) stems from a study of T cells after somatic rescue of genetic block. Germline V lookup: CDR1 LNHDA, CDR2 SQIVND (reference sequence). Trimming took 3 bases from V and 4 from J; bases not matched to a gene: 9. This CDR3 is built from 15 residues. Profiling relied on immunoSEQ multiplex PCR, and the TCRdb table lists in-frame clones only, not all of them. The table has 10,000 or so clones, about 71% seen once; the top ten hold approximately 12%. The clonotype was recovered from a boy younger than 18. The rearrangement joins TRBV19 to TRBJ2-7; 7 bases fit TRBD2. Input material: peripheral blood mononuclear cells (PBMCs). The CDR3 sequence is CASSMTSWAFYEQYF. CDR3 nucleotides: TGTGCCAGTAGTATGACTAGCTGGGCTTTTTACGAGCAGTACTTC. Drawing the rest from reference TRBV19 and TRBJ2-7, the complete variable domain is DGGITQSPKYLFRKEGQNVTLSCEQNLNHDAMYWYRQDPGQGLRLIYYSQIVNDFQKGDIAEGYSVSREKKESFPLTVTSAQKNPTAFYLCASSMTSWAFYEQYFGPGTRLTVT.